The rows below give T cell receptor beta chains drawn from one sample of a study of blood T cell repertoires in COVID-19. Method: immunoSEQ multiplex PCR; TCRdb's copy keeps in-frame clones and lacks some. This table has approximately 57,000 clones, over 65% appearing once. Material: peripheral blood. The receptors stem from a man aged 35 to 55 with active COVID-19. The CDR3 runs from the conserved cysteine through the conserved F or W. D genes are given only for firm matches. Size is stated for part of the rows, as once, few or many counts, or as a class when the clone is expanded.

v_call	d_call	j_call	clone_size	cdr3_nt	cdr3_aa
TRBV28	TRBD1	TRBJ1-4	.	TGTGCCAGCAGTCCTCCGACAGGGGATAATGAAAAACTGTTTTTT	CASSPPTGDNEKLFF
TRBV6-1	.	TRBJ2-7	many	TGTGCCAGCAGTGAACCCGGGTACGAGCAGTACTTC	CASSEPGYEQYF
TRBV19	.	TRBJ1-1	few	TGTGCCAGTACCGTGCTCCAGGGAAACACTGAAGCTTTCTTT	CASTVLQGNTEAFF
TRBV10-3	TRBD2	TRBJ2-1	.	TGTGCCTCGGGGCTAGCGGGAGAAAATGAGCAGTTCTTC	CASGLAGENEQFF
TRBV30	.	TRBJ1-5	.	TGTGCCTGGAGTGTACACATTAGCAATCAGCCCCAGCATTTT	CAWSVHISNQPQHF
TRBV12-3/TRBV12-4	TRBD2	TRBJ2-2	.	TGTGCCAGCAGCGGAACTAGCGCCGGGGAGCTGTTTTTT	CASSGTSAGELFF
TRBV7-2	.	TRBJ1-1	.	TGTGCCAGCAGCTTTGGGAGGAACACTGAAGCTTTCTTT	CASSFGRNTEAFF
TRBV6-5	.	TRBJ1-4	.	TGTGCCAGCCGAGTCACAACTAATGAAAAACTGTTTTTT	CASRVTTNEKLFF
TRBV7-8	TRBD1	TRBJ2-2	.	TGTGCCAGCAGCTTAGACTGGACAGGGCCCAACACCGGGGAGCTGTTTTTT	CASSLDWTGPNTGELFF
TRBV10-2	.	TRBJ1-5	.	TGCGCCAGCGTGAGGGAGGTCAATCAGCCCCAGCATTTT	CASVREVNQPQHF
TRBV7-3	.	TRBJ2-3	.	TGTGCCAGCAGCAAATACGGTCTGGATACGCAGTATTTT	CASSKYGLDTQYF
TRBV6-1	.	TRBJ2-1	.	TGTGCCAGCAGTGAAAGGGGCGGGACTTACAATGAGCAGTTCTTC	CASSERGGTYNEQFF
TRBV19	.	TRBJ2-7	.	TGTGCCAGTAGTATAGGGGCAGGCAACTTTTACGAGCAGTACTTC	CASSIGAGNFYEQYF
TRBV30	.	TRBJ1-1	.	TGTGCCTGGAGGACCGTATCTGAGGGCACTGAAGCTTTCTTT	CAWRTVSEGTEAFF
TRBV6-5	.	TRBJ1-2	.	TGTGCCAGCAGTTTCCGGGACACCGCAGACTATGGCTACACCTTC	CASSFRDTADYGYTF
TRBV27	TRBD1	TRBJ2-7	few	TGTGCCATCTCAGGGGGATCCTCCTACGAGCAGTACTTC	CAISGGSSYEQYF